The T cell receptor beta chain described here comes from a study of CD8 T cells in Susac syndrome. Sequencing of TCR beta was performed on blood CD8+ and CD4+ T cells. Treatment-naive patients with stable or active relapsing-remitting disease were the multiple sclerosis controls. TEMRA cells were FACS-enriched, unlike CD8+ and CD4+ T cells, which were negatively isolated. An input of roughly 0.45 to 1 ug of RNA was subjected to reverse transcription using random hexamers. TCR beta CDR3 was amplified by immunoSEQ multiplex PCR. This amplification extended across 54 Vbeta and 13 Jbeta segments. Using its own MiXCR run on the immunoSEQ multiplex PCR reads, TCRdb lists one record per CDR3 protein. Among about 150,000 distinct CDR3 sequences listed, 93% were seen once. The TCR sequence derives from a human donor with multiple sclerosis. The sample comprised CD4+ T cells from PBMCs.

CDR3 DNA sequence: TGTGCCAGCAGCTTGTCAGGTGGATGGGAGCTGTTTTTT. This gives the protein CASSLSGGWELFF. The rearrangement uses TRBV5-4 and TRBJ2-2, with D uncertain. This CDR3 has 13 amino acids. Trimming shortened V by 1 base and J by 9 bases, and 10 bases separated the two germline ends. CDR1 SGHNT and CDR2 YYREEE come from the germline V gene (reference sequence).